Listed below are T cell receptor beta chains from one sample, sequenced in a study of cytomegalovirus exposure and HLA in healthy donors. Using immunoSEQ multiplex PCR, the repertoire was profiled, and TCRdb retains in-frame clones only, with some absent. This sample yields more than 110,000 clones, of which approximately 79% are seen a single time; about 10% belongs to the top ten. The sequencing sample was made of PBMCs. These receptors were obtained from a woman aged 45-65 years in good health and CMV-seropositive. Both conserved end residues are part of each CDR3.

v_call,cdr3_length,cdr3_aa
TRBV5-1,14,CASTAGQTYNEQFF
TRBV6-6,12,CASSGDSYGYTF
TRBV5-4,19,CASSSPIGGGRVPTDTQYF
TRBV11-2,14,CASSASRRTGELFF
TRBV7-9,17,CASSLIGSGQGIGGYTF
TRBV2,17,CASSESAGLGGNQPQHF
TRBV19,15,CASRPQGDNYNEQFF
TRBV6-1,13,CASRGGLGASSTF
TRBV5-1,13,CASSFLLADEQYF
TRBV28,14,CASSSQGLNSPLHF
TRBV28,16,CASSLPEREMNTEAFF
TRBV5-1,15,CASSYTQGTYNEQFF
TRBV13,14,CASSLEGVGDEQYF
TRBV28,18,CASSFTSGGAGGANVLTF
TRBV6-1,18,CASSEGHGTGLDTDTQYF
TRBV28,14,CASSLSGGTDTQYF
TRBV6-5,16,CASSLQRTGSSYEQYF
TRBV6-6,15,CASSYSAGWDQPQHF
TRBV19,14,CASSIRRGGYEQYF
TRBV7-2,15,CASSQRDGVKNIQYF
TRBV29-1,15,CSVAPGFAGANVLTF
TRBV28,14,CASSLPDRPYEQYF
TRBV25-1,13,CASTPGGRAEAFF
TRBV5-8,16,CASSSGGGTRGETQYF
TRBV5-8,11,CASSEAYEQYF
TRBV7-3,15,CASSSLAGGYNEQFF
TRBV27,14,CASRGGGGIYEQYF
TRBV11-2,12,CASSLQNSPLHF
TRBV28,16,CASSREGTSGAYEQYF
TRBV7-9,15,CASSFHTLPNTEAFF
TRBV6-1,15,CASSELAGGQETQYF
TRBV29-1,16,CSVLTSGGASYNEQFF
TRBV10-3,14,CAISLKLTGNEQFF
TRBV19,13,CASALQGRETQYF
TRBV2,13,CASREGQIYEQYF
TRBV5-6,15,CASMGRGENQETQYF
TRBV7-2,14,CASSPSGGAYEQFF
TRBV7-2,11,CASSPTYEQYF
TRBV5-1,17,CASSLGLAGGLRETQYF
TRBV29-1,15,CSVGRGRLSKNIQYF